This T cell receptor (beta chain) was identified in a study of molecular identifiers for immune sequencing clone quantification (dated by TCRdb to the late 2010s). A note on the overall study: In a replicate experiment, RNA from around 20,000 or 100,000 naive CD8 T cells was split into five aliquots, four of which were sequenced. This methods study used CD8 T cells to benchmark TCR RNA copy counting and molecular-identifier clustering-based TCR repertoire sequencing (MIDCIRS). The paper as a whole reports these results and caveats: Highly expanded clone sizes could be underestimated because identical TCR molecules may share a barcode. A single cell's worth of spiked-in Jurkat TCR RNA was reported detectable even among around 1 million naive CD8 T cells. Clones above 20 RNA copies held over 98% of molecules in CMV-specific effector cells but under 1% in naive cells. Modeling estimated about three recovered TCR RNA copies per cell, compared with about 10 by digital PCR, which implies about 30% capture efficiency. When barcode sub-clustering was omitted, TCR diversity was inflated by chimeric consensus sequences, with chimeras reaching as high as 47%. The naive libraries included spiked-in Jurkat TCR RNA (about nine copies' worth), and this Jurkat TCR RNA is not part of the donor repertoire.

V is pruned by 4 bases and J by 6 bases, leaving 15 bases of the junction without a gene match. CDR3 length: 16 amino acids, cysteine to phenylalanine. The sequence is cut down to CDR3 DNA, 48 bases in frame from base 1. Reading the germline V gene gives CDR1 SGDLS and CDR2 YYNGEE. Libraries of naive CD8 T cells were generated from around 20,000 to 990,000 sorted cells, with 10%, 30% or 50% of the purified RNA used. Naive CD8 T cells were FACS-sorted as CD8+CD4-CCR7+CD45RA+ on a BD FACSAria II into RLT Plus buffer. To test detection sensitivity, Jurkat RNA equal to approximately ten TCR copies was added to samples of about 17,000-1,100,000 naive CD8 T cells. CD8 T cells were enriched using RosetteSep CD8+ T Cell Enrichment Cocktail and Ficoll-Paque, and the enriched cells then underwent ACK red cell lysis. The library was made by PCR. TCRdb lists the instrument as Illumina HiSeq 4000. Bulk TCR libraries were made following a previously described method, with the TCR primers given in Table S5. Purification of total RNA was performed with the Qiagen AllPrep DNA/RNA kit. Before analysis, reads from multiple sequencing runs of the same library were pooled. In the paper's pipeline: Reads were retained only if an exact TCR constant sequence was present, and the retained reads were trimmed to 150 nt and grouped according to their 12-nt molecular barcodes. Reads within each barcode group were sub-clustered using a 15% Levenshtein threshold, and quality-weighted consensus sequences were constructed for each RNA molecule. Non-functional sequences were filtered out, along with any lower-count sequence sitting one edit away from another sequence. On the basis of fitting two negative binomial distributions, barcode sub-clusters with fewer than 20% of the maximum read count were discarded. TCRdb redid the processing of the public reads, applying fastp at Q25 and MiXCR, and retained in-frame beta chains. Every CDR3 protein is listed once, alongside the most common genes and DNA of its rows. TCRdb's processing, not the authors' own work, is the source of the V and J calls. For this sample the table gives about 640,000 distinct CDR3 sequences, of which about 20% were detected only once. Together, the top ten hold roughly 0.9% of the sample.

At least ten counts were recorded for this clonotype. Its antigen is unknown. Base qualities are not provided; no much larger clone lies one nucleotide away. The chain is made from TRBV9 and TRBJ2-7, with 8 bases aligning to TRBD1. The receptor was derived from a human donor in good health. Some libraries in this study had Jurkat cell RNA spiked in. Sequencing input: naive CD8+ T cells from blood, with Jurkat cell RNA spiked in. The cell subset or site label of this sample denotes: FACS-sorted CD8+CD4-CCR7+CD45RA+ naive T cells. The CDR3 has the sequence CASSPEAQETGVEQYF. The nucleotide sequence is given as TGTGCCAGCAGCCCAGAGGCCCAAGAGACAGGGGTCGAGCAGTACTTC.